This T cell receptor beta chain derives from a study of sequential checkpoint blockade in melanoma (dated by TCRdb to between 2017 and 2020). For the study in its entirety: Using 1:1 randomization, the trial assigned patients either to first-line nivolumab followed by ipilimumab (arm A) or to ipilimumab followed by nivolumab (arm B). Maintenance nivolumab came after both trial sequences. Roughly 80% of the matched tumor biopsy pairs taken before and after treatment were from the same lesion. DNA from about a hundred pretreatment melanoma tumor samples underwent TCRbeta immunosequencing. About 24 patients had matched tumor biopsies taken before treatment and at week 13, after single-agent nivolumab (arm A) or ipilimumab (arm B). The full study reports these points: Patients with increases in tumor T-cell fraction and clonality by week 13 were approximately 30 times more likely to achieve clinical benefit. Within-arm analyses of tumor T-cell fraction were constrained by small sample sizes and reduced statistical power. Validation of the response-prediction model combining TCR metrics and mutation burden is needed in larger, independent patient cohorts. Among patients in arm A, the nivolumab-first arm, pretreatment tumor TIL clonality was associated with response (P = .04). Tumor T-cell fraction and clonality were correlated with PD-L1 staining and CD8+ T-cell counts, but not with mutational load.

The immunoSEQ Assay was used to immunosequence TCRbeta CDR3 regions from genomic DNA. Genomic DNA was amplified by bias-controlled multiplex PCR before high-throughput sequencing. Regarding the original processing steps: To quantify the absolute abundance of each unique TCRbeta CDR3 region, the sequences were collapsed and filtered. Clonality, defined as 1 minus Pielou's evenness, was calculated using productive rearrangements only. To compute tumor T-cell fraction, TCRbeta template counts were normalized to usable DNA, with usable DNA estimated from several housekeeping genes. A previously published method was used to identify clones whose frequencies were significantly greater in on-treatment samples than in baseline samples. TCRdb re-hosts the immuneACCESS table, in-frame sequences only. Its copies lack some clones; in the studies checked, an unresolved V gene accounts for under half of them, and the cause for the rest is not known. V, J and clone size were drawn from that table, and D and trimming were deduced from the DNA. This sample holds approximately 6,100 clones; 22% were observed only once. The biggest ten clones account for about 10% of the sample.

About this clone itself: No antigen is known for it. No much larger clonotype is one base removed from it; base qualities were not supplied.

Interpreted using the paper, the treatment or condition label stands for: randomized to nivolumab then ipilimumab (arm A) or the reverse (arm B). None of the patients in the trial had previously been given DNA-damaging chemotherapy. Samples came from patients with melanoma in CheckMate 064, a randomized, open-label phase II trial of sequential checkpoint blockade. Tumor TCR sequencing used genomic DNA from formalin-fixed paraffin-embedded (FFPE) tissue samples. The V end gives up 3 bases and the J end 4 bases, leaving 3 bases in the junction not matched to a gene. Via the germline V gene, CDR1 is SQVTM and CDR2 ANQGSEA. Reading from cysteine to phenylalanine, the CDR3 counts 14 amino acids. Only the CDR3 part of the read is kept: 42 bases, read in frame from the first base.

The sequence links TRBV29-1 to TRBJ1-1; a stretch of 12 junction bases matches TRBD1. Sequenced material: tumor tissue (inferred from file names), taken from a patient given nivolumab and ipilimumab in sequence. This clonotype originated in a human donor with melanoma. The CDR3 loop reads CSVDRDRGLTEAFF. The DNA sequence is given as TGCAGCGTTGATCGGGACAGGGGGCTCACTGAAGCTTTCTTT.